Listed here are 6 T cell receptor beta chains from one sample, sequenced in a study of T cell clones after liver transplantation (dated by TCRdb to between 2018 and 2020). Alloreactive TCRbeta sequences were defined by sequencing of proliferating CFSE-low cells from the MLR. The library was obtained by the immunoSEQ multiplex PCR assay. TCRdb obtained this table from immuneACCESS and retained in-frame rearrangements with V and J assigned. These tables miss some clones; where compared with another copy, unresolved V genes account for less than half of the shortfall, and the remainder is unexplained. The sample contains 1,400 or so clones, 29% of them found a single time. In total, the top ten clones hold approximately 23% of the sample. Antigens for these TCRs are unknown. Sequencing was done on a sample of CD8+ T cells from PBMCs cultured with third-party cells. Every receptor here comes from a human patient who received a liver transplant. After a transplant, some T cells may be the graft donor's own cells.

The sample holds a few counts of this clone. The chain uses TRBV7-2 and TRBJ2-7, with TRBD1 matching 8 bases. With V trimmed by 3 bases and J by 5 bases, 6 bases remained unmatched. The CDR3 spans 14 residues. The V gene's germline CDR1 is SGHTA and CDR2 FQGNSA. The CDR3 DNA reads TGTGCCAGCAGCTTGGCAGGGGGCATGAACGAGCAGTACTTC. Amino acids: CASSLAGGMNEQYF.

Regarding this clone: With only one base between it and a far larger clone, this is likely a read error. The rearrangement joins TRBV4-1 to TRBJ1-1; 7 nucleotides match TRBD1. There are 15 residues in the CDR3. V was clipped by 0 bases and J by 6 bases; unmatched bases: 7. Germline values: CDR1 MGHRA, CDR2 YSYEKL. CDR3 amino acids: CASSQDGSGGSEAFF. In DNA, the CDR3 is TGCGCCAGCAGCCAAGATGGGTCAGGGGGGTCTGAAGCTTTCTTT.

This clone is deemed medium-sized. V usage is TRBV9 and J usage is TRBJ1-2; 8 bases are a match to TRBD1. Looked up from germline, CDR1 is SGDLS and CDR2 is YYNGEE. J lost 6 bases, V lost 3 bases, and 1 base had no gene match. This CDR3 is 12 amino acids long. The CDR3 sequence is CASSDRGNGYTF. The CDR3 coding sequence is TGTGCCAGCAGCGACAGGGGGAATGGCTACACCTTC.

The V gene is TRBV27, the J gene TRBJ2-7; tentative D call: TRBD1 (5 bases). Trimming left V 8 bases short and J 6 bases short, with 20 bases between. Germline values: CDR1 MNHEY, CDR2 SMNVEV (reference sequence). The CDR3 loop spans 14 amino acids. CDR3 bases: TGTGCCAGCGAAAAAACAGGCGCCGTTGGCGAGCAGTACTTC. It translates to CASEKTGAVGEQYF.

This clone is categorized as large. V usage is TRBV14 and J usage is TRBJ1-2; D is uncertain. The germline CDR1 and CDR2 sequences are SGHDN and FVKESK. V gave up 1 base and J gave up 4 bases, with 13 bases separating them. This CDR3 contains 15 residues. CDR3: CASSQVGVVGYGYTF. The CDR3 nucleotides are TGTGCCAGCAGCCAAGTGGGTGTAGTTGGCTATGGCTACACCTTC.

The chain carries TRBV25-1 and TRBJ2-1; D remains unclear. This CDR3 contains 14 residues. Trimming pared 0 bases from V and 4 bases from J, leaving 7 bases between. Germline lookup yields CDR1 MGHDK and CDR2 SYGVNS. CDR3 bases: TGTGCCAGCAGTGAATACCGGTCTTACAATGAGCAGTTCTTC. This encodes CASSEYRSYNEQFF.